In this sample, the clone carrying this T cell receptor beta chain turned up many times. What it binds is unknown. TCR beta CDR3 sequences were amplified from RNA transcripts. An initial round of RT-PCR targeting the TCR CDR3 relied on the HTBI primer set. TCRdb ran MiXCR on the multiplex PCR reads and lists one entry per CDR3 protein. The sample holds some 800,000 distinct CDR3 sequences, approximately 40% seen once. CDR1 and CDR2 (germline): SNHLY, FYNNEI. The CDR3 has 14 residues. The J segment lost 0 bases and the V segment lost 6 bases, leaving 2 bases of the junction unmatched. This sample was included in a study of T cells in Graves' hyperthyroidism and ophthalmopathy. Study outcomes and limitations: Stable hyperthyroidism was separated from ophthalmopathy by a model based on 13 V-J features. Researchers found most expanded thyroid clonotypes above 0.001 in blood as well.

The rearrangement links TRBV2 to TRBJ1-3; TRBD1 matches 7 bases. This receptor was obtained from a young man with Graves' hyperthyroidism. The sequenced sample consisted of blood. CDR3 sequence reads: CASRGTVSGNTIYF. The CDR3 DNA reads TGTGCCAGCAGGGGGACAGTCTCTGGAAACACCATATATTTT.